The 16 T cell receptor beta chains in this list originate from one sample, sequenced in a study of regulatory T cells in long-lasting Graves disease. Time point specified: persistent/refractory GD, antithyroid drugs over 5 years with positive TRAb. Preparation of the TCR library used RNA extracted from PBMCs. Researchers made TCR beta libraries by using iRepertoire HTBI primers and running Arm-PCR on CDR3 regions. TCRdb independently ran MiXCR on the multiplex PCR reads; one entry per CDR3 protein. The data contain 360,000 or so distinct CDR3 sequences, roughly 20% of them singletons. The source was peripheral blood mononuclear cells (PBMCs), collected when the disease was refractory, from a patient treated with antithyroid drugs. The receptors shown here come from a woman aged 40 to 49 with Graves disease.

This clonotype has a count of ten or more. The CDR3 loop reads CASSEGRLSLTEAFF. Written as DNA, the CDR3 is TGTGCCAGCAGTGAGGGTCGCTTAAGTTTAACTGAAGCTTTCTTT. The chain has TRBV28 and TRBJ1-1; D is unclear. Germline V gene data show CDR1 as MDHEN and CDR2 as SYDVKM. This CDR3 is 15 amino acids long. Trimming took 5 bases from V and 5 from J, leaving 18 bases between them.

The chain links TRBV6-1 to TRBJ2-1; 16 positions agree with TRBD2. Germline trimming cut 5 bases from V and 9 bases from J; bases unmatched to any gene: 7. The CDR3 extends over 16 amino acids. The V gene's germline CDR1 is MNHNS and CDR2 SASEGT. The DNA of the CDR3 is TGTGCCAGCAGTAGATGGGGACTAGCGGGAGGGTTTGAGCAGTTCTTC. Translation gives CASSRWGLAGGFEQFF.

The sample holds a few counts of this clonotype. The genes are TRBV7-8 and TRBJ2-7, with D possibly called TRBD1 or TRBD2 (5 bases each). This CDR3 is built from 15 residues. The germline V gene encodes CDR1 SGHVS and CDR2 FQNEAQ. The V and J ends lost 5 bases and 1 base respectively, with 15 bases between them. The CDR3 is CASSVYRDHSYEQYF. The DNA for the CDR3 is TGTGCCAGCAGCGTATACCGGGACCATTCCTACGAGCAGTACTTC.

This sequence joins TRBV2 and TRBJ1-3, with D perhaps matching TRBD1 (5 bases). Germline V CDR1 and CDR2: SNHLY, FYNNEI. The V gene lost 3 bases and the J gene lost 0 bases, with 12 bases spanning the gap. CDR3 length equals 16 residues. CDR3 sequence reads: CASSDEGPISGNTIYF. CDR3 coding DNA: TGTGCCAGCAGTGACGAGGGACCGATCTCTGGAAACACCATATATTTT.

At least ten counts were recorded for this clonotype. The chain employs TRBV28 and TRBJ1-1; 7 nucleotides agree with TRBD1. This CDR3 has 14 amino acids. Trimming removed 8 bases from V and 1 base from J; junction bases left unmatched: 7. The germline gives CDR1 MDHEN, CDR2 SYDVKM. CDR3 nucleotide sequence: TGTGCCAGCCCCCCCAGGGGGAGGAACACTGAAGCTTTCTTT. Protein product: CASPPRGRNTEAFF.

The chain has TRBV11-2 and TRBJ2-5; D is ambiguous. Germline CDR1 reads SGHAT; CDR2 reads FQNNGV. V shed 5 bases and J shed 3 bases, with 13 bases lying between them. The CDR3 is made up of 14 amino acids. In DNA, the CDR3 is TGTGCCAGCAGCCAAGGGTCCAGCAAAGAGACCCAGTACTTC. This translates into CASSQGSSKETQYF.

Worth noting for this clonotype: At one end the junction does not follow the germline gene, possibly because of a read error. This sequence joins TRBV7-9 and TRBJ2-5; 8 nucleotides match TRBD2. This CDR3 has 20 amino acids. Per germline, CDR1 SEHNR and CDR2 FQNEAQ (reference sequence). The CDR3 reads CASTQLPGSGNVLLQEAQYF. CDR3 in DNA: TGTGCCAGCACCCAGCTTCCGGGTAGCGGGAATGTCCTCCTTCAAGAGGCCCAGTACTTC.

The V gene is TRBV28, the J gene TRBJ2-1, with no clear D. The CDR3 spans 15 residues. Germline CDR1 reads MDHEN; CDR2 reads SYDVKM. Between the trimmed V and J ends, which lost 7 bases and 4 bases, there was a span of 17 bases. The CDR3 DNA is TGTGCCAGCACTGATCATGCAAATAGATACAATGAGCAGTTCTTC. It is translated as CASTDHANRYNEQFF.

This chain joins TRBV18 and TRBJ1-4; 7 nucleotides agree with TRBD1. V trimming: 3 bases; J trimming: 7 bases; junction bases outside the gene matches: 11. Germline lookup yields CDR1 KGHSH and CDR2 LQKENI. The CDR3 extends over 16 amino acids. The CDR3 DNA follows: TGTGCCAGCTCACCCTCAATCGACAGGGTGGGTGAAAAACTGTTTTTT. This gives the protein CASSPSIDRVGEKLFF.

This clonotype was counted between two and nine times. This sequence joins TRBV20-1 and TRBJ1-5; TRBD1 agrees at 9 bases. This CDR3 comprises 15 residues. The germline CDR1 and CDR2 sequences are DFQATT and SNEGSKA (reference sequence). V was clipped by 5 bases and J by 0 bases; unmatched bases: 5. For the CDR3, the DNA is TGCAGTGCTCCTCCGGGACAGGGTAGCAATCAGCCCCAGCATTTT. It yields the protein CSAPPGQGSNQPQHF.

This clonotype appeared a few times. The chain employs TRBV7-9 and TRBJ1-4; D perhaps matches TRBD1 (6 bases). The CDR3 runs to 15 residues. With 5 bases removed from V and 2 bases from J, the gap between germline ends came to 12 bases. CDR1 and CDR2 (germline): SEHNR, FQNEAQ (reference sequence). The CDR3 coding sequence is TGTGCCAGCAGCCCTGGAGGGGGGACTAATGAAAAACTGTTTTTT. It codes for CASSPGGGTNEKLFF.

In its sample, this clonotype was seen many times. The chain is built from TRBV7-2 and TRBJ2-4, with a tentative D call TRBD2 (5 bases). This CDR3 spans 17 amino acids. Trimming left V 5 bases short and J 0 bases short, with 17 bases between. Per germline, CDR1 SGHTA and CDR2 FQGNSA. The chain's CDR3 is CASSLGRLAEAKNIQYF. DNA of the CDR3: TGTGCCAGCAGCCTAGGAAGGCTAGCAGAAGCCAAAAACATTCAGTACTTC. Drawing the rest from reference TRBV7-2 and TRBJ2-4, the complete variable domain is GAGVSQSPSNKVTEKGKDVELRCDPISGHTALYWYRQSLGQGLEFLIYFQGNSAPDKSGLPSDRFSAERTGGSVSTLTIQRTQQEDSAVYLCASSLGRLAEAKNIQYFGAGTRLSVL.

Details on this clonotype: A much larger clone lies a single base off, so this may be a read error. A read error is likely, as this CDR3 ends without the conserved phenylalanine or tryptophan. The chain recombines TRBV27 with TRBJ2-5; D might be TRBD1 (6 bases). This CDR3 has 18 amino acids. Germline assignment: CDR1 MNHEY and CDR2 SMNVEV (reference sequence). DNA of the CDR3: TGTGCCAGCAGTCCATCAAACCGGAGACAGGCCCACCAAGGGACCCAGTACTCC. Protein: CASSPSNRRQAHQGTQYS.

Many counts were recorded for this clonotype. The chain employs TRBV28 and TRBJ1-5; no clear D gene. This CDR3 spans 15 amino acids. Germline-derived CDR1 and CDR2 are MDHEN and SYDVKM. Trimming cost V 6 bases and J 2 bases, with 14 bases left between them. Here the CDR3 reads CASRITEKGNQPQHF. Written as DNA, the CDR3 is TGTGCCAGCAGAATAACGGAAAAAGGCAATCAGCCCCAGCATTTT.

This clonotype has just a few counts. This chain uses TRBV20-1 with TRBJ1-1; 7 bases match TRBD1. The CDR3 is 14 amino acids. Germline assignment: CDR1 DFQATT and CDR2 SNEGSKA (reference sequence). Trimming at V came to 6 bases and at J to 11 bases, leaving 18 bases not matched to a gene. CDR3 nucleotide sequence: TGCAGTGCAACGCAAGGGCCTGACAGGGTGAACGCTTTCTTT. Translated, it gives CSATQGPDRVNAFF.

Concerning this clonotype itself: This sequence may be a read error, since a much larger clone differs from it by one base. The genes are TRBV15 and TRBJ1-1; no clear D. The CDR3 contains 13 residues. Germline values: CDR1 LNHNV, CDR2 YYDKDF (reference sequence). The CDR3, as DNA: TGTGCCACCAGCAGAGGGGTGAACACTGAAGCTCTCTTT. Amino acids: CATSRGVNTEALF. Full variable domain (missing parts from reference TRBV15 and TRBJ1-1): DAMVIQNPRYQVTQFGKPVTLSCSQTLNHNVMYWYQQKSSQAPKLLFHYYDKDFNNEADTPDNFQSRRPNTSFCFLDIRSPGLGDTAMYLCATSRGVNTEALFGQGTRLTVV.